A selection of T cell receptor beta chains follows, all from one sample in a study of cytomegalovirus exposure and HLA in healthy donors. The repertoire was sequenced with immunoSEQ multiplex PCR; TCRdb's copy has only in-frame clones and lacks some. The sample yields some 170,000 clones, approximately 80% seen once. Sequencing used PBMCs. These receptors originate from a woman aged 25 to 39 in good health and CMV-seropositive. CDR3s include the opening cysteine and the closing phenylalanine or tryptophan. D genes are given only for firm matches. Only some rows state a clone size, as once, few, many or a class for expanded clones.

>NA|TRBJ2-7|TRBD1|TRBV5-1
CASSWDTGGEGEQYF
TGCGCCAGCAGCTGGGATACAGGGGGCGAAGGCGAGCAGTACTTC
>NA|TRBJ1-5|NA|TRBV2
CASSEEQGLPNQPQHF
TGTGCCAGCAGTGAGGAGCAGGGCCTTCCAAATCAGCCCCAGCATTTT
>NA|TRBJ2-5|TRBD2|TRBV4-2
CASSQDPGRTRLGGAQYF
TGTGCCAGCAGCCAAGATCCCGGACGAACACGACTGGGGGGGGCCCAGTACTTC
>few|TRBJ2-1|NA|TRBV5-1
CASTPLYSITGEGYNEQFF
TGCGCCAGCACCCCGCTCTATTCGATTACAGGAGAAGGCTACAATGAGCAGTTCTTC
>NA|TRBJ1-2|NA|TRBV28
CASSLLNLQGFYGYTF
TGTGCCAGCAGTTTACTAAATCTCCAGGGGTTTTATGGCTACACCTTC
>NA|TRBJ1-2|NA|TRBV9
CASSRDGGYTF
TGTGCCAGCAGCCGCGACGGGGGCTACACCTTC
>NA|TRBJ1-4|NA|TRBV5-1
CASKEGPNEKLFF
TGCGCCAGCAAGGAGGGTCCCAATGAAAAACTGTTTTTT
>NA|TRBJ2-7|NA|TRBV2
CASSPMYEQYF
TGTGCCAGCAGCCCCATGTACGAGCAGTACTTC
>NA|TRBJ1-3|NA|TRBV15
CATSRDLAGDSGNTIYF
TGTGCCACCAGCAGAGATTTGGCGGGGGACTCTGGAAACACCATATATTTT
>NA|TRBJ2-1|NA|TRBV6-5
CASSYPDRGYYNEQFF
TGTGCCAGCAGTTACCCGGACAGAGGCTACTACAATGAGCAGTTCTTC
>NA|TRBJ1-2|NA|TRBV7-9
CASSLAHGVGAGDYGYTF
TGTGCCAGCAGCTTAGCGCACGGAGTAGGGGCTGGCGACTATGGCTACACCTTC
>NA|TRBJ1-4|NA|TRBV27
CASSLRQGNEKLFF
TGTGCCAGCAGTTTACGGCAGGGTAATGAAAAACTGTTTTTT
>few|TRBJ2-3|TRBD1|TRBV7-9
CASSLLWTGSTDTQYF
TGTGCCAGCAGCTTATTGTGGACAGGGAGCACAGATACGCAGTATTTT
>NA|TRBJ2-2|TRBD1|TRBV10-2
CASRRRQGLITGELFF
TGCGCCAGCAGGAGAAGACAGGGGTTAATTACCGGGGAGCTGTTTTTT
>NA|TRBJ1-5|NA|TRBV29-1
CSASSGVGQPQHF
TGCAGCGCATCTTCAGGGGTGGGTCAGCCCCAGCATTTT
>NA|TRBJ2-7|NA|TRBV7-2
CASSLRLGSKRNF
TGTGCCAGCAGCTTAAGATTAGGGAGCAAACGGAACTTC
>NA|TRBJ1-1|NA|TRBV28
CASSLTGFWITEAFF
TGTGCCAGCAGCTTAACAGGGTTTTGGATTACTGAAGCTTTCTTT
>NA|TRBJ1-2|NA|TRBV18
CASSPGHAANYGYTF
TGTGCCAGCTCACCGGGACACGCCGCTAACTATGGCTACACCTTC
>NA|TRBJ1-5|NA|TRBV7-2
CASSRTPNQPQHF
TGTGCCAGCAGTCGGACACCCAATCAGCCCCAGCATTTT
>NA|TRBJ1-5|NA|TRBV1
CTSSHGGGSNQPQHF
TGCACCAGCAGCCATGGAGGGGGCAGCAATCAGCCCCAGCATTTT
>NA|TRBJ2-7|NA|TRBV11-3
CASSLTLGREQYF
TGTGCCAGCAGCTTAACTTTGGGGCGTGAGCAGTACTTC
>NA|TRBJ2-6|TRBD1|TRBV9
CASSRGQGSSGANVLTF
TGTGCCAGCAGCCGTGGACAGGGGAGCTCTGGGGCCAACGTCCTGACTTTC
>NA|TRBJ1-5|NA|TRBV7-8
CASSLASGGRFDQPQHF
TGTGCCAGCAGCTTAGCGAGCGGGGGGCGGTTTGATCAGCCCCAGCATTTT
>NA|TRBJ2-1|NA|TRBV2
CASQAWSYNEQFF
TGTGCCAGCCAGGCATGGTCCTACAATGAGCAGTTCTTC
>NA|TRBJ1-1|TRBD1|TRBV7-8
CASSLRQGASTEAFF
TGTGCCAGCAGCTTACGTCAGGGGGCGAGCACTGAAGCTTTCTTT
>once|TRBJ2-7|TRBD1|TRBV18
CASSHPGGIYEQYF
TGTGCCAGCTCACATCCAGGGGGTATCTACGAGCAGTACTTC
>NA|TRBJ2-4|TRBD1|TRBV15
CATSRRDRGLRTGKNIQYF
TGTGCCACCAGCAGACGGGACAGGGGGTTACGTACAGGCAAAAACATTCAGTACTTC
>NA|TRBJ2-5|NA|TRBV9
CASSAANRETQYF
TGTGCCAGCAGCGCCGCGAACAGGGAGACCCAGTACTTC
>NA|TRBJ1-5|TRBD1|TRBV2
CASSVTGNNQPQHF
TGTGCCAGCAGTGTGACAGGGAACAATCAGCCCCAGCATTTT
>NA|TRBJ1-1|NA|TRBV5-1
CASMAVMAATEAFF
TGCGCCAGCATGGCGGTAATGGCAGCCACTGAAGCTTTCTTT
>NA|TRBJ2-1|NA|TRBV4-3
CASSQDGGSYNEQFF
TGCGCCAGCAGCCAAGACGGGGGCTCCTACAATGAGCAGTTCTTC
>NA|TRBJ2-5|TRBD2|TRBV2
CASTLTSGGGKTQYF
TGTGCCAGCACCCTGACTAGCGGGGGGGGAAAGACCCAGTACTTC
>NA|TRBJ2-7|TRBD2|TRBV7-2
CASSLRPTSGGAYEQYF
TGTGCCAGCAGCCTACGCCCCACTAGCGGGGGGGCCTACGAGCAGTACTTC
>NA|TRBJ1-5|NA|TRBV4-2
CASSQGAGGQPQHF
TGTGCCAGCAGCCAAGGGGCTGGCGGGCAGCCCCAGCATTTT
>NA|TRBJ1-2|NA|TRBV4-1
CASSQEITGFYGYTF
TGCGCCAGCAGCCAAGAGATTACAGGGTTCTATGGCTACACCTTC
>NA|TRBJ2-1|TRBD2|TRBV7-9
CASSSPLRGGYHEQFF
TGTGCCAGCAGCTCCCCCCTCCGGGGGGGTTATCATGAGCAGTTCTTC
>NA|TRBJ1-5|TRBD1|TRBV7-2
CASSLARGHQPQHF
TGTGCCAGCAGCTTAGCCAGGGGGCATCAGCCCCAGCATTTT
>NA|TRBJ2-7|TRBD1|TRBV19
CASSVNRGHYEQYF
TGTGCCAGTAGCGTGAACAGGGGGCACTACGAGCAGTACTTC
>NA|TRBJ1-6|NA|TRBV5-6
CASSSGVISPLHF
TGTGCCAGCAGCTCGGGGGTAATTTCACCCCTCCACTTT
>NA|TRBJ1-6|NA|TRBV27
CASTVLGRKNSPLHF
TGTGCCAGCACCGTTTTGGGGCGGAAGAATTCACCCCTCCACTTT
>NA|TRBJ2-1|TRBD1|TRBV19
CASSSGTGGLIVEQFF
TGTGCCAGTAGTTCCGGGACAGGGGGACTTATCGTCGAGCAGTTCTTC
>NA|TRBJ1-2|TRBD1|TRBV9
CASSSEGATYGYTF
TGTGCCAGCAGCTCCGAGGGGGCCACCTATGGCTACACCTTC
>few|TRBJ2-5|NA|TRBV12-5
CASGFGGEGLETQYF
TGTGCTAGTGGTTTTGGCGGGGAAGGTTTGGAGACCCAGTACTTC
>NA|TRBJ2-2|TRBD2|TRBV25-1
CASSELGGLAAELFF
TGTGCCAGCAGTGAATTAGGGGGACTAGCGGCAGAGCTGTTTTTT
>NA|TRBJ2-4|NA|TRBV6-6
CASTPRDTSNIQYF
TGTGCCAGCACCCCACGGGACACCTCAAACATTCAGTACTTC
>NA|TRBJ1-2|TRBD1|TRBV5-1
CASRSPGQMINYGYTF
TGCGCCAGCAGGTCGCCGGGACAGATGATTAACTATGGCTACACCTTC